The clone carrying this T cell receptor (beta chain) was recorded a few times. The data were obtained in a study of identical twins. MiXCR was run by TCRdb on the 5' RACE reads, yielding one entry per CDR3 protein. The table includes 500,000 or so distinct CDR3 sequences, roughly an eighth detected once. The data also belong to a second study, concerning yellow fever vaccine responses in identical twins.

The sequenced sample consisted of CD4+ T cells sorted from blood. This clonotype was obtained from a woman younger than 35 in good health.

CDR3 protein: CASSPSGTSGDYEQYF. The CDR3 DNA sequence: TGTGCCAGCAGTCCTTCCGGGACTAGCGGGGATTACGAGCAGTACTTC. This chain links TRBV28 with TRBJ2-7, with 13 bases lining up with TRBD2. Germline CDR1 reads MDHEN; CDR2 reads SYDVKM. V shed 5 bases, J shed 4 bases, and the junction held 8 bases outside the gene matches. The length of the CDR3 is 16 residues. Variable domain in full (rest from reference TRBV28 and TRBJ2-7): DVKVTQSSRYLVKRTGEKVFLECVQDMDHENMFWYRQDPGLGLRLIYFSYDVKMKEKGDIPEGYSVSREKKERFSLILESASTNQTSMYLCASSPSGTSGDYEQYFGPGTRLTVT.